Below, 18 T cell receptor beta chains from the same sample are listed, as sequenced in a study of technical replicates of blood from several donors. TCRdb's table, derived via immunoSEQ multiplex PCR, lists solely in-frame clones and lacks some. The sample has about 90,000 clones; just under 95% are singletons. Sequences were obtained from T cells isolated from PBMCs. The receptors shown here come from a human donor in good health.

As DNA, the CDR3 is TGTGCCAGCAGTGAACCGGGACAGGCCTTAAACTATGGCTACACCTTC. Its translation is CASSEPGQALNYGYTF. The V and J genes are TRBV6-1 and TRBJ1-2; 8 nucleotides agree with TRBD1. Germline V gives CDR1 MNHNS, CDR2 SASEGT. With V trimmed by 2 bases and J by 2 bases, 7 bases remained unmatched. The CDR3 is made up of 16 amino acids.

The chain links TRBV10-3 to TRBJ2-3; TRBD2 might be the D (6 bases). Germline V gene data show CDR1 as ENHRY and CDR2 as SYGVKD. V lost 3 bases, J lost 0 bases, and 13 bases lay in between. The length of the CDR3 is 16 residues. The CDR3 here is CAISDVRGGSTDTQYF. DNA for the CDR3: TGTGCCATCAGTGACGTCCGAGGAGGGAGCACAGATACGCAGTATTTT.

Turning to this clone: The CDR3 carries no conserved terminal phenylalanine or tryptophan, so it likely arises from a read error. No DNA is shown, since the ends of the CDR3 on it are uncertain; the CDR3 is the one TCRdb lists. This chain's CDR3 is CASSLDVFGAGVS. V gene TRBV11-2 combines with J gene TRBJ2-2; the table gives TRBD1 as D, unverified against the DNA. Including both end residues, the CDR3 is 13 amino acids long. Germline assignment: CDR1 SGHAT and CDR2 FQNNGV.

V usage is TRBV29-1 and J usage is TRBJ1-1; tentatively, D is TRBD1 (5 bases). Trimming left V 7 bases short and J 5 bases short, with 11 bases between. Germline V gene lookup returns CDR1 SQVTM and CDR2 ANQGSEA. CDR3 length: 11 amino acids. Written as DNA, the CDR3 is TGCAGCGCCAGGGCAGGGACTGAAGCTTTCTTT. Translation gives CSARAGTEAFF.

This chain joins TRBV6-5 and TRBJ2-1, with D perhaps matching TRBD2 (5 bases). V gave up 0 bases and J gave up 7 bases, with 7 bases separating them. There are 13 residues in the CDR3. Germline V CDR1 and CDR2: MNHEY, SVGAGI. The CDR3 nucleotides read TGTGCCAGCAGTTACTCACGGGGAAATGAGCAGTTCTTC. Protein sequence: CASSYSRGNEQFF.

The CDR3 nucleotides read TGTGCCAGCAGTTTGGCCGGTGGGGAGTCTTTCTCCTACGAGCAGTACTTC. Translating it yields CASSLAGGESFSYEQYF. The chain recombines TRBV28 with TRBJ2-7, with a weak D call TRBD2 (5 bases). CDR3 length equals 17 residues. Trimming cost V 3 bases and J 0 bases, with 18 bases left between them. Per germline, CDR1 MDHEN and CDR2 SYDVKM.

The rearrangement links TRBV18 to TRBJ2-7; 8 bases fit TRBD2. Germline lookup yields CDR1 KGHSH and CDR2 LQKENI. This CDR3 spans 16 amino acids. The trim removed 4 bases at V and 2 bases at J, leaving 10 bases unmatched. CDR3 sequence reads: CASSRTVTSGTYEQYF. Here the CDR3 DNA reads TGTGCCAGCTCACGAACCGTCACTAGCGGTACCTACGAGCAGTACTTC.

The chain combines TRBV6-5 with TRBJ2-7; D might be TRBD1 (6 bases). There are 11 residues in the CDR3. The germline V gene has CDR1 MNHEY and CDR2 SVGAGI. With 5 bases removed from V and 4 bases from J, the gap between germline ends came to 6 bases. CDR3 sequence reads: CASSTGYEQYF. The CDR3 DNA follows: TGTGCCAGCAGTACAGGGTACGAGCAGTACTTC.

V is TRBV9 and J is TRBJ2-1, with 10 bases aligning to TRBD2. Germline CDR1 is SGDLS and CDR2 is YYNGEE. J was trimmed by 4 bases and V by 4 bases; bases with no gene match: 5. The CDR3 covers 15 residues. CDR3 in DNA: TGTGCCAGCAGCACGACTAGCGGGTCGTACAATGAGCAGTTCTTC. Residues: CASSTTSGSYNEQFF.

This clone was detected only once. The chain recombines TRBV6-5 with TRBJ2-7; 11 bases align to TRBD2. The CDR3 has 15 amino acids. Trimming took 6 bases from V and 4 from J; bases not matched to a gene: 8. In germline, CDR1 is MNHEY, CDR2 SVGAGI. The CDR3 coding sequence is TGTGCCAGCAGCCCCACTAGCGGGAGTTTATACGAGCAGTACTTC. This sequence encodes CASSPTSGSLYEQYF.

The rearrangement joins TRBV4-1 to TRBJ2-7; TRBD1 aligns across 10 bases. The CDR3 covers 16 residues. V shed 1 base, J shed 7 bases, and the junction held 10 bases outside the gene matches. Germline values: CDR1 MGHRA, CDR2 YSYEKL. The CDR3 is CASSQGSRDRGSEQYF. The CDR3 DNA is TGCGCCAGCAGCCAAGGAAGCCGGGACAGGGGCTCGGAGCAGTACTTC.

This chain joins TRBV30 and TRBJ1-6; D not resolved. The germline V and J ends were trimmed by 0 bases and 11 bases, with 23 bases remaining between them. The CDR3 contains 17 residues. Per the germline V gene, CDR1 is GTSNPN and CDR2 is SVGIG (reference sequence). CDR3 sequence (DNA): TGTGCCTGGAGTGTAGGGAGGGTGGTTTTAACCCTTGCACCCCTCCACTTT. Encoded protein: CAWSVGRVVLTLAPLHF.

The CDR3 region has the DNA TGTGCCAGCAGCTTGGATAGGGGAGGGGCTTTCTTT. It translates to CASSLDRGGAFF. J is TRBJ1-1 and V is TRBV5-5; TRBD1 is a possible D gene (5 bases). From germline, CDR1 is SGHKS and CDR2 YYEKEE (reference sequence). Trimming shortened V by 0 bases and J by 11 bases, and 11 bases separated the two germline ends. The CDR3 is 12 amino acids.

The chain has TRBV4-1 and TRBJ2-1; possibly TRBD2 for D (6 bases). CDR3 size: 15 residues. Germline-derived CDR1 and CDR2 are MGHRA and YSYEKL. The V end was cut by 8 bases, the J end by 0 bases, with 14 bases between. The CDR3 region is CASGVREDSYNEQFF. CDR3 bases: TGCGCCAGCGGAGTTAGGGAGGACTCCTACAATGAGCAGTTCTTC.

This chain uses TRBV29-1 with TRBJ1-4; the D gene is possibly TRBD1 (6 bases). The V end was cut by 6 bases, the J end by 8 bases, with 22 bases between. CDR1 is SQVTM and CDR2 is ANQGSEA in the germline V gene. The CDR3 contains 15 residues. In DNA form, the CDR3 reads TGCAGCGTCCACGGCGGAGGTCAGGGGACGGAAAAACTGTTTTTT. It specifies CSVHGGGQGTEKLFF.

The genes are TRBV29-1 and TRBJ1-2, with 11 bases fitting TRBD1. V gave up 3 bases and J gave up 5 bases; unmatched junction bases: 5. The CDR3 extends over 14 amino acids. CDR1 is SQVTM, CDR2 ANQGSEA, per germline. CDR3 bases: TGCAGCGTTGATTGGGGACAGGGGGGGTATGGCTACACCTTC. Translation: CSVDWGQGGYGYTF.

The chain links TRBV28 to TRBJ2-7; D might be TRBD1 (5 bases). Trimming stripped 4 bases from V and 0 bases from J, with 7 bases between. This CDR3 region has 13 residues. The germline V gene has CDR1 MDHEN and CDR2 SYDVKM. In DNA form, the CDR3 reads TGTGCCAGCAGTTACAGGTCCTCCTACGAGCAGTACTTC. Protein product: CASSYRSSYEQYF.

This chain uses TRBV29-1 with TRBJ2-5, with 8 bases fitting TRBD2. Germline lookup yields CDR1 SQVTM and CDR2 ANQGSEA. This CDR3 has 13 amino acids. V was clipped by 6 bases and J by 5 bases; unmatched bases: 8. The DNA for the CDR3 is TGCAGCGTGAGGGATCGGGGGGGGGAGACCCAGTACTTC. Residues: CSVRDRGGETQYF.